This T cell receptor beta chain derives from a study of neurological immune-mediated disorders. Time point noted: longitudinal time-point 2. Using its own MiXCR run on the 5' RACE reads, TCRdb lists one record per CDR3 protein. This table has some 100,000 distinct CDR3 sequences, roughly 13% appearing once. The CDR3 length is 11 residues. Germline lookup yields CDR1 SNHLY and CDR2 FYNNEI. Between the trimmed V and J ends, which lost 5 bases and 8 bases, there was a span of 9 bases. The rearrangement links TRBV2 to TRBJ1-2; no clear D. Sequencing input: PBMCs. This receptor was obtained from a female donor with HTLV-1-associated myelopathy (HAM/TSP). CDR3 residues: CASSPYEGYTF. CDR3 nucleotides: TGTGCCAGCAGTCCCTACGAAGGCTACACCTTC.